This is a list of T cell receptor beta chains from one sample in a study of blood T cell repertoires in COVID-19. Profiled with immunoSEQ multiplex PCR; TCRdb holds only in-frame clones, not every one. This table holds some 200,000 clones, 80% to 90% found once. Sequenced material: PBMCs or T cells enriched from blood (not recorded which). These receptors originate from a young woman in a cohort exposed to, infected with or recovered from COVID-19 (not recorded which). The CDR3 runs from the conserved cysteine through the conserved F or W. Each record gives: clone size, J gene, V gene, D gene, CDR3 DNA, CDR3 protein. The D gene is left open where the match is weak. Only some rows state a clone size, as once, few, many or a class for expanded clones.

- | TRBJ2-7 | TRBV5-6 | TRBD1 | TGTGCCAGCAGCTTGGGACAGGGGGATTACTCCTACGAGCAGTACTTC | CASSLGQGDYSYEQYF
- | TRBJ2-7 | TRBV6-5 | - | TGTGCCAGCATTAGGGGGAGTCGCGACGAGCAGTACTTC | CASIRGSRDEQYF
- | TRBJ1-2 | TRBV19 | TRBD1 | TGTGCCAGTAAAGACAGGGATCCAATCTATGGCTACACCTTC | CASKDRDPIYGYTF
- | TRBJ1-5 | TRBV7-8 | - | TGTGCCAGCAGCTTAGCCCGGGATTTCAATCAGCCCCAGCATTTT | CASSLARDFNQPQHF
- | TRBJ1-2 | TRBV18 | - | TGTGCCAGCTCACCACTGACAGCTGATGCTAACTATGGCTACACCTTC | CASSPLTADANYGYTF
once | TRBJ1-1 | TRBV5-1 | - | TGCGCCAGCAGCTTGGCCGGACAGCCTGAAGCTTTCTTT | CASSLAGQPEAFF
- | TRBJ2-3 | TRBV5-1 | TRBD2 | TGCGCCAGCAGCCCCGGGGGGACAGATACGCAGTATTTT | CASSPGGTDTQYF
- | TRBJ1-1 | TRBV6-5 | TRBD1 | TGTGCCAGCAGTTACCGGGACAGGGACACTGAAGCTTTCTTT | CASSYRDRDTEAFF
once | TRBJ2-2 | TRBV5-5 | TRBD2 | TGTGCCAGCAGCTTGGAACTAGCGGGAGGTTTGATCACCGGGGAGCTGTTTTTT | CASSLELAGGLITGELFF
- | TRBJ2-5 | TRBV5-1 | TRBD2 | TGCGCCAGCAGCTTGGGGCCTAGCGGGGGGCAAGAGACCCAGTACTTC | CASSLGPSGGQETQYF
- | TRBJ1-5 | TRBV2 | TRBD1 | TGTGCCAGCAACTCGGACAGGAGGGCTCAGCCCCAGCATTTT | CASNSDRRAQPQHF
- | TRBJ2-5 | TRBV5-1 | TRBD2 | TGCGCCAGCAGCGCCGAGTGGGCGGGGGGCTCGGAGACCCAGTACTTC | CASSAEWAGGSETQYF
once | TRBJ2-3 | TRBV28 | - | TGTGCCAGCAGTTTGGCAGGGGGGACAGATACGCAGTATTTT | CASSLAGGTDTQYF
- | TRBJ2-1 | TRBV27 | - | TGTGCCAGCAGTTTACGCAATGAGCAGTTCTTC | CASSLRNEQFF
- | TRBJ2-3 | TRBV2 | - | TGTGCCAGCAGTCTGAGGTTCGGCCCCTATACGCAGTATTTT | CASSLRFGPYTQYF
- | TRBJ2-2 | TRBV11-1 | TRBD1 | TGTGCCAGCAGCTTAGGACAGGGCGGGGGGGAGCTGTTTTTT | CASSLGQGGGELFF
- | TRBJ2-5 | TRBV9 | - | TGTGCCAGCAGCGTCGGGACTCAAGAGACCCAGTACTTC | CASSVGTQETQYF
few | TRBJ2-1 | TRBV5-1 | TRBD2 | TGCGCCAGCAGCCGGACTAGCACGGACAATGAGCAGTTCTTC | CASSRTSTDNEQFF
once | TRBJ1-1 | TRBV7-2 | - | TGTGCCAGCAGCTGGGGGGGGACTCGGAACACTGAAGCTTTCTTT | CASSWGGTRNTEAFF
- | TRBJ1-4 | TRBV30 | TRBD1 | TGTGCCTGGAGTCTTCCGGGACAGGGGGTCTCCGGGGAAAAACTGTTTTTT | CAWSLPGQGVSGEKLFF
- | TRBJ1-2 | TRBV5-6 | - | TGTGCCAGCAGCTTGGACAGGACATACTACTATGGCTACACCTTC | CASSLDRTYYYGYTF
- | TRBJ2-3 | TRBV6-5 | - | TGTGCCAGCAGTTACTCCTACAGGAACACAGATACGCAGTATTTT | CASSYSYRNTDTQYF
- | TRBJ1-5 | TRBV5-5 | - | TGTGCCAGCAGCTTTTTACGCATTCTATCGCAGGTGGCAGACAATCAGCCCCAGCATTTT | CASSFLRILSQVADNQPQHF
- | TRBJ2-2 | TRBV2 | TRBD1 | TGTGCCAGCAGTATCGGACAGGGCGTCGGGGAGCTGTTTTTT | CASSIGQGVGELFF
- | TRBJ2-1 | TRBV7-3 | - | TGTGCCAGCAGCTTAAGGTACGACCAAAACAGGGACCACAATGAGCAGTTCTTC | CASSLRYDQNRDHNEQFF
few | TRBJ2-7 | TRBV3-1/TRBV3-2 | TRBD2 | TGTGCCAGCAGCCAAGGGGAGGGTCCCTACGAGCAGTACTTC | CASSQGEGPYEQYF
- | TRBJ2-1 | TRBV24-1 | - | TGTGCCACCAGTGACAATCGGGACTACAATGAGCAGTTCTTC | CATSDNRDYNEQFF